This is a list of T cell receptor beta chains from one sample in a study of Tregs in tolerant kidney transplant recipients. Measured with immunoSEQ multiplex PCR; TCRdb has only the in-frame clones, and not every one. The data hold tens of thousands of clones, with 84% observed a single time. Sample: CD4+ T cells from blood. These receptors originate from a human donor in good health. Each CDR3 is given with its conserved first and last residue. A D gene is named only where the DNA matches it firmly. Some rows have no size entry. The others give once, few or many, or a class for an expanded clone.

j_gene | abundance | d_gene | v_gene | CDR3nt | CDR3aa
TRBJ1-2 | NA | NA | TRBV7-2 | TGTGCCAGCAGCCCCGGCACTAACTATGGCTACACCTTC | CASSPGTNYGYTF
TRBJ1-1 | medium-sized | TRBD1 | TRBV5-1 | TGCGCCAGCAGCCCGGGCCTCAGGGGGCAAGCTGAAGCTTTCTTT | CASSPGLRGQAEAFF
TRBJ1-5 | NA | TRBD1 | TRBV19 | TGTGCCAGTAGTGGTACAGGGGGTCAACAGCCCCAGCATTTT | CASSGTGGQQPQHF
TRBJ2-3 | NA | NA | TRBV6-4 | TGTGCCAGCAAGCAGGACTTCCAGGGGGATACGCAGTATTTT | CASKQDFQGDTQYF
TRBJ1-5 | NA | NA | TRBV4-1 | TGCGCCAGCAGCAGCCAGAATAGCAATCAGCCCCAGCATTTT | CASSSQNSNQPQHF
TRBJ1-4 | NA | NA | TRBV5-4 | TGTGCCAGCAGCTTGTACGGGACTGAGGGTGAAAAACTGTTTTTT | CASSLYGTEGEKLFF
TRBJ2-2 | NA | NA | TRBV4-3 | TGCGCCAGCAGCCAGACCACGGGGGAGCTGTTTTTT | CASSQTTGELFF
TRBJ1-1 | NA | NA | TRBV11-2 | TGTGCCAGCAGCTTAGTTCGGGGGAACACTGAAGCTTTCTTT | CASSLVRGNTEAFF
TRBJ2-7 | NA | TRBD2 | TRBV5-1 | TGCGCCAGCAGCTTAGCCGGGGGGGCCTACGAGCAGTACTTC | CASSLAGGAYEQYF
TRBJ2-3 | NA | NA | TRBV4-3 | TGCGCCAGCAGCCACCCACCCGGGACTGCCTCAGATACGCAGTATTTT | CASSHPPGTASDTQYF
TRBJ2-3 | NA | TRBD1 | TRBV18 | TGTGCCAGCTCACGGGACAGGGACACAGATACGCAGTATTTT | CASSRDRDTDTQYF
TRBJ1-1 | NA | NA | TRBV19 | TGTGCCAGTAGTTGGGAGGGGGGTATTCACACTGAAGCTTTCTTT | CASSWEGGIHTEAFF
TRBJ2-2 | few | NA | TRBV7-2 | TGTGCCAGCAGTTCCCGGTCGCCTTATAGGGCCCCGGCCGGGGAGCTGTTTTTT | CASSSRSPYRAPAGELFF
TRBJ1-6 | NA | TRBD1 | TRBV4-1 | TGCGCCAGCAAACTGACAGGGGGTAATTCACCCCTCCACTTT | CASKLTGGNSPLHF
TRBJ2-7 | NA | NA | TRBV10-2 | TGCGCCAGCAGGGACGGTCCCTACGAGCAGTACTTC | CASRDGPYEQYF
TRBJ2-5 | NA | NA | TRBV4-1 | TGCGCCAGCAGCCAAGAGCAGGGTGGAGGATACCAAGAGACCCAGTACTTC | CASSQEQGGGYQETQYF
TRBJ2-7 | NA | TRBD2 | TRBV6-5 | TGTGCCAGCAGTTACTCGGTAGCGGGAGGAACCTACGAGCAGTACTTC | CASSYSVAGGTYEQYF
TRBJ1-2 | NA | NA | TRBV6-5 | TGTGCCAGCAAGGGTTTTACAAATGGCTACACCTTC | CASKGFTNGYTF
TRBJ2-1 | NA | NA | TRBV6-4 | TGTGCCAGCAGCGCCGAGAGAGGTAGTGAGCAGTTCTTC | CASSAERGSEQFF
TRBJ1-1 | once | NA | TRBV11-3 | TGTGCCAGCAGCTTGCGACTGAACACTGAAGCTTTCTTT | CASSLRLNTEAFF
TRBJ1-2 | NA | NA | TRBV23-1 | TGCGCCAGCAGTCAATTCGGGGGTCGAAACTATGGCTACACCTTC | CASSQFGGRNYGYTF
TRBJ2-7 | NA | TRBD1 | TRBV4-2 | TGTGCCAGCAGCCAGGGACAGGGGGACTACGAGCAGTACTTC | CASSQGQGDYEQYF
TRBJ2-7 | once | TRBD2 | TRBV5-4 | TGTGCCAGCAGCTCGCGTAGGGCTAGCGGAACCTACGAGCAGTACTTC | CASSSRRASGTYEQYF
TRBJ2-3 | once | TRBD1 | TRBV7-3 | TGTGCCAGCAGCGTGGACAGGGACAAAAATACGCAGTATTTT | CASSVDRDKNTQYF
TRBJ2-3 | NA | TRBD2 | TRBV2 | TGTGCCAGCATGTTGGGACTAGACAACACAGATACGCAGTATTTT | CASMLGLDNTDTQYF
TRBJ1-2 | once | TRBD1 | TRBV2 | TGTGCCAGACCTAAGAGTTTGGGGACAGAAGCCCGCTACACCTTC | CARPKSLGTEARYTF
TRBJ1-2 | NA | NA | TRBV30 | TGTGCCTGGAGTGTAATCGGGGACGCGCGAAGGGGCTACACCTTC | CAWSVIGDARRGYTF
TRBJ2-7 | NA | TRBD2 | TRBV2 | TGTGCCAGCAGTGTTCAGGCGGGGGTCTCCTACGAGCAGTACTTC | CASSVQAGVSYEQYF
TRBJ2-3 | NA | TRBD2 | TRBV6-4 | TGTGCCAGCAGTAAAAGAGGACTAGCGGGAGTCGGGACAGATACGCAGTATTTT | CASSKRGLAGVGTDTQYF
TRBJ2-7 | NA | NA | TRBV10-3 | TGTGCCATCACCCCAGCTCCTGGGGACGAGCAGTACTTC | CAITPAPGDEQYF
TRBJ1-5 | NA | NA | TRBV6-5 | TGTGCCAGCAGTCCGCCGAATCAGCCCCAGCATTTT | CASSPPNQPQHF
TRBJ1-2 | NA | NA | TRBV7-9 | TGTGCCAGCAGCTTATCTGGGGCCGACTATGGCTACACCTTC | CASSLSGADYGYTF
TRBJ1-2 | NA | NA | TRBV5-4 | TGTGCCAGCAGCCGCGGGACAAAGCCCACTAACTCTGGCTACACCTTC | CASSRGTKPTNSGYTF
TRBJ1-2 | once | TRBD1 | TRBV6-5 | TGTGCCAGCAGTCAGGGGGCAAGTAGCTATGGCTACACCTTC | CASSQGASSYGYTF
TRBJ1-3 | NA | NA | TRBV5-6 | TGTGCCAGCAGCTTGCCGGGAACAGGAGCCATATATTTT | CASSLPGTGAIYF
TRBJ1-2 | NA | NA | TRBV5-4 | TGTGCCAGCAGCTTGGCAGGAACCTATGGCTACACCTTC | CASSLAGTYGYTF
TRBJ2-5 | NA | TRBD2 | TRBV6-1 | TGTGCCAGCAGTGAACCAGCGGGGGGCCAAGAGACCCAGTACTTC | CASSEPAGGQETQYF
TRBJ1-2 | NA | NA | TRBV6-6 | TGTGCCAGCAGTTCGGACAGCCGGCGGGGCTACACCTTC | CASSSDSRRGYTF
TRBJ1-6 | once | NA | TRBV5-6 | TGTGCCAGCAGCTTCGGGGCCAGGGAAGGTTCACCCCTCCACTTT | CASSFGAREGSPLHF
TRBJ2-3 | NA | TRBD2 | TRBV5-1 | TGCGCCAGCAGCTTGGCTGCGGGGGGACAAGATACGCAGTATTTT | CASSLAAGGQDTQYF
TRBJ1-4 | once | NA | TRBV13 | TGTGCCAGCAGCTTATCTTCCAGGGAAAAACTGTTTTTT | CASSLSSREKLFF
TRBJ1-2 | NA | NA | TRBV4-1 | TGCGCCAGCAGCCAAGCCGGGACCAGGGGCGGCTACACCTTC | CASSQAGTRGGYTF
TRBJ1-1 | NA | TRBD1 | TRBV6-1 | TGTGCCAGCAGTGATTGGACAGGGGGCCTGAACACTGAAGCTTTCTTT | CASSDWTGGLNTEAFF
TRBJ1-2 | NA | NA | TRBV6-5 | TGTGCCAGCAGCCCTCTTTTGGGCACCTTC | CASSPLLGTF
TRBJ2-2 | NA | TRBD1 | TRBV18 | TGTGCCAGCTCACCGTACCGGGACAGCTCGAACACCGGGGAGCTGTTTTTT | CASSPYRDSSNTGELFF
TRBJ2-7 | NA | TRBD2 | TRBV7-2 | TGTGCCAGCAGCTTAGTATCGAGCGGGGGGGAGTACTTC | CASSLVSSGGEYF
TRBJ2-5 | NA | TRBD2 | TRBV7-3 | TGTGCCAGCAGCATGGGACTAGCGGAAGAGACCCAGTACTTC | CASSMGLAEETQYF
TRBJ1-3 | NA | NA | TRBV5-1 | TGCGCCAGCAGCGCGGGGGACGTTTACTCTGGAAACACCATATATTTT | CASSAGDVYSGNTIYF
TRBJ1-6 | few | NA | TRBV6-4 | TGTGCCAGCAGTGATCAGGGAGGGGGAAATTCACCCCTCCACTTT | CASSDQGGGNSPLHF
TRBJ2-3 | NA | TRBD1 | TRBV18 | TGTGCCAGTCGCGGACAGGGGTTGACAGATACGCAGTATTTT | CASRGQGLTDTQYF
TRBJ2-1 | NA | NA | TRBV19 | TGTGCCAGTAGCCCGATGTCAGGTAACAATGAGCAGTTCTTC | CASSPMSGNNEQFF
TRBJ1-4 | NA | NA | TRBV15 | TGTGCCACCAGCCCGGGGGGGGTTACTAATGAAAAACTGTTTTTT | CATSPGGVTNEKLFF
TRBJ2-5 | NA | NA | TRBV4-2 | TGTGCCAGCAGCCAAGATCCCTTCTTAGGGGCCGCGGAGACCCAGTACTTC | CASSQDPFLGAAETQYF
TRBJ1-1 | once | TRBD1 | TRBV11-3 | TGTGCCAGCAGCTCCGCAGGGGGCCGGACTGAAGCTTTCTTT | CASSSAGGRTEAFF
TRBJ1-2 | once | TRBD1 | TRBV11-3 | TGTGCCAGCAGCTTTAAGGGGGCATCCTATGGCTACACCTTC | CASSFKGASYGYTF